In this sample, the clone carrying this T cell receptor beta chain turned up many times. Its target is not known. The data belong to a study of CD8 T cells in ankylosing spondylitis. The study, taken as a whole, reports: A motif in TCR beta, a set of about 8 highly homologous variants, appeared characteristic of ankylosing spondylitis blood. Past studies reported some motif variants in reactive arthritis synovial fluid and blood.

In TCRdb, the 5' RACE reads were re-called with MiXCR into one record per CDR3 protein. The sample has approximately 240,000 distinct CDR3 sequences, approximately 24% seen once; the top ten hold roughly 0.6%. Germline CDR1 SGHAT, CDR2 FQNNGV. The V and J ends lost 5 bases and 4 bases respectively, with 15 bases between them. The CDR3 loop spans 15 amino acids. The sample comprised blood, either unsorted or a sorted T cell fraction (not recorded which). The source is a male donor with ankylosing spondylitis or in good health (not recorded which). The chain combines TRBV11-2 with TRBJ2-1, with D tentatively TRBD1 (7 bases). CDR3 region: CASSKPTGTYNEQFF. In DNA form, the CDR3 reads TGTGCCAGCAGCAAACCGACAGGGACTTACAATGAGCAGTTCTTC.